This T cell receptor (beta chain) was profiled in a study of spatial heterogeneity in lung cancer. About the study: When follow-up PBMC samples existed, they were sequenced (at a median of roughly two years after resection).

Study-wide points: There were more appearances of ubiquitous expanded tumor TCRs in blood at resection than at follow-up.

This clonotype was picked up many times. What it binds is not known. As to time point: blood at routine non-recurrence follow-up after resection. TCRdb analysed the 5' RACE reads with MiXCR anew, one entry per CDR3 protein. The table shows under 150,000 distinct CDR3 sequences, with 10% to 14% occurring only once. Trimming pared 5 bases from V and 1 base from J, leaving 14 bases between. The CDR3 spans 15 residues. Looked up from germline, CDR1 is MDHEN and CDR2 is SYDVKM. This rearrangement joins TRBV28 to TRBJ2-5; D tentatively reads TRBD1 or TRBD2 (5 bases each). This receptor was taken from a female donor with early-stage non-small cell lung cancer. Here the sequenced sample was PBMCs, taken at follow-up. The CDR3 region is CASSTTKTAQETQYF. The CDR3, as DNA: TGTGCCAGCAGTACGACTAAGACAGCCCAAGAGACCCAGTACTTC.